This T cell receptor (beta chain) was identified during a study of ipilimumab plus nivolumab after autologous stem cell transplantation (dated by TCRdb to the early 2020s). About the investigation overall: The median number of doses received by trial patients was four to six for ipilimumab and 7 or 8 for nivolumab. Patients with high-risk diffuse large B cell lymphoma, mature T cell lymphoma, or multiple myeloma undergoing autologous transplant were enrolled in the trial. Primary refractory and relapsed disease were included in the DLBCL cohort, with 18-month progression-free survival of around 84% and 29%, respectively. The intent-to-treat population of the trial was made up of under 40 patients.

CDR1 is given as LGHNT and CDR2 as FRNRAP, both from the germline V gene. Trimming costs V 0 bases and J 1 base, and their ends lie 9 bases apart. From the cysteine through the phenylalanine, the CDR3 covers 15 amino acids. The DNA shown is the 45-base CDR3, in frame from base 1. Libraries were built with the immunoSEQ multiplex PCR assay. The table comes from immuneACCESS by way of TCRdb, which keeps in-frame sequences with V and J called. Part of the clones is missing from these tables; in studies checked, under half for an unresolved V gene and the rest for unknown reasons. The sample table holds around 84,000 clones, of which 65% to 85% were seen once. Jointly, the top ten make up roughly 2% of the sample. A single count supports this clone. This receptor's antigen is unknown. No base quality values were provided; no much bigger clone lies one nucleotide off. Checkpoint therapy was initiated 14 to 28 days after autologous transplant, and ipilimumab was administered at 1 mg/kg intravenously on day 1 of selected weeks. Nivolumab was given at 3 mg/kg intravenously on day 1 of weeks 1, 4, 7, 10, and every two weeks through week 26. Combined checkpoint inhibition with ipilimumab and nivolumab as consolidation after autologous stem cell transplantation was tested in a Phase Ib clinical trial.

Paper-wide results and their limitations: The authors concluded that combined checkpoint inhibition appeared tolerable when used as consolidation after transplant. The authors stated that profiles of the T cell receptor repertoire, regulatory T cell phenotype and gut microbiota provided a biologic rationale for studying this approach further.

The TCR was taken from a male donor with diffuse large B-cell lymphoma. Sequenced material: PBMCs, taken in a trial of ipilimumab plus nivolumab as post-transplant consolidation. The chain is encoded by TRBV12-5 joined to TRBJ1-1, with the identity of the D gene unclear. The CDR3 protein: CASGLVISANTEAFF. The DNA sequence is TGTGCTAGTGGTTTGGTGATCAGCGCGAACACTGAAGCTTTCTTT.